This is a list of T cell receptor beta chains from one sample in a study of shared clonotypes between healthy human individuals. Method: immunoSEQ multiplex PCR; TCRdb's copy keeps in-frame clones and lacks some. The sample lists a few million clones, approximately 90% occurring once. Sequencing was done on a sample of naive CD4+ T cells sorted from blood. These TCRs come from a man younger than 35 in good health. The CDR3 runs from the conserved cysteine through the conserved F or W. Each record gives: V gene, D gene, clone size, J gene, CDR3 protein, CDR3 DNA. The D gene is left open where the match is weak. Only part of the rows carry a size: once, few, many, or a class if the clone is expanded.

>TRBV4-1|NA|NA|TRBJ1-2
CASSQDVDRLNGYTF
TGCGCCAGCAGCCAAGATGTAGACAGACTGAATGGCTACACCTTC
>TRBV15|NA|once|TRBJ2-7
CATSREGAGEQYF
TGTGCCACCAGCAGAGAGGGGGCGGGGGAGCAGTACTTC
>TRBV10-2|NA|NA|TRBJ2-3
CASSDWKVEVTDTQYF
TGCGCCAGCAGTGACTGGAAGGTCGAGGTAACAGATACGCAGTATTTT
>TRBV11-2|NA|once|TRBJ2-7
CASSLDHHSYEQYF
TGTGCCAGCAGCTTAGATCACCACAGCTACGAGCAGTACTTC
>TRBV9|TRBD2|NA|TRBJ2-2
CASSTVAGAVTGELFF
TGTGCCAGCAGCACCGTAGCGGGGGCGGTCACCGGGGAGCTGTTTTTT
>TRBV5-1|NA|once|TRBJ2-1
CASSLGSADEQFF
TGCGCCAGCAGCTTGGGCTCTGCGGATGAGCAGTTCTTC
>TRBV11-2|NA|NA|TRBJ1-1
CASSLDGYEAFF
TGTGCCAGCAGCTTAGATGGATATGAAGCTTTCTTT
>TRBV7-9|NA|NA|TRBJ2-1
CASSLEGSLRSYNEQFF
TGTGCCAGCAGCTTAGAGGGCTCCCTACGATCCTACAATGAGCAGTTCTTC
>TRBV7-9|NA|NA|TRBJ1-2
CASSLTGASNYGYTF
TGTGCCAGCAGCTTAACCGGGGCCTCTAACTATGGCTACACCTTC
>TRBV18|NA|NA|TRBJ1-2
CASSPAQTDGYTF
TGTGCCAGCTCACCGGCACAGACTGATGGCTACACCTTC
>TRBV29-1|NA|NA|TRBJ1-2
CSVASTANNYGYTF
TGCAGCGTCGCCTCGACAGCAAATAACTATGGCTACACCTTC
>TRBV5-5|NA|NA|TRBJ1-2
CASSQEPTSGYTF
TGCGCCAGCAGCCAAGAACCGACCAGTGGCTACACCTTC
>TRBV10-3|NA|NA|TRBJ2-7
CAGGNRGGEQYF
TGTGCCGGGGGGAACAGGGGCGGCGAGCAGTACTTC
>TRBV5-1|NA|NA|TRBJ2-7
CASRLTGTSYEQYF
TGCGCCAGCCGACTTACAGGGACCTCCTACGAGCAGTACTTC
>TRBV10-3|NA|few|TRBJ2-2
CAISEGVTGELFF
TGTGCCATCAGTGAAGGGGTGACCGGGGAGCTGTTTTTT
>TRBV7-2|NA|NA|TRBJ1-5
CASSPPGTANQPQHF
TGTGCCAGCAGCCCACCGGGGACTGCGAATCAGCCCCAGCATTTT
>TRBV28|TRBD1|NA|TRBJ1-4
CASRYRGIEAKLFF
TGTGCCAGCAGATACAGGGGGATAGAGGCAAAACTGTTTTTT
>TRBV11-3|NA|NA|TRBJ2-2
CASRGTRNTGELFF
TGTGCCAGCAGGGGGACACGGAACACCGGGGAGCTGTTTTTT
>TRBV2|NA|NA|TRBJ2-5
CASSTGETQYF
TGTGCCAGCAGTACGGGGGAGACCCAGTACTTC
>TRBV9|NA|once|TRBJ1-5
CASSVDMGVSQPQHF
TGTGCCAGCAGCGTAGATATGGGGGTGTCCCAGCCCCAGCATTTT
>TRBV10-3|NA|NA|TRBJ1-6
CAISESVPPLHF
TGTGCCATCAGTGAGTCGGTTCCACCCCTCCACTTT
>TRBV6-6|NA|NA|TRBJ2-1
CASSQKTYNEQFF
TGTGCCAGCAGTCAAAAGACCTACAATGAGCAGTTCTTC
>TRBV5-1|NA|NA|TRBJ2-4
CASSLVGGAKNIQYF
TGCGCCAGCAGCTTGGTAGGCGGCGCCAAAAACATTCAGTACTTC
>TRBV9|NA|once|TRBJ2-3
CASSVGVTGRNTDTQYF
TGTGCCAGCAGCGTAGGAGTGACTGGACGGAATACAGATACGCAGTATTTT
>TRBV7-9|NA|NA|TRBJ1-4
CASGVATNEKLFF
TGTGCCAGCGGCGTCGCAACTAATGAAAAACTGTTTTTT
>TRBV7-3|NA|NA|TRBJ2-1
CASSLTIREQFF
TGTGCCAGCAGCTTAACTATCCGCGAGCAGTTCTTC
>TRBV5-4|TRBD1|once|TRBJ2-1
CASSQTGQGVWNEQFF
TGTGCCAGCAGTCAAACAGGACAGGGGGTGTGGAATGAGCAGTTCTTC
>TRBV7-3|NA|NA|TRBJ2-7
CASTVAGTPRAHEQYF
TGTGCCAGCACCGTTGCTGGGACACCTCGCGCCCACGAGCAGTACTTC
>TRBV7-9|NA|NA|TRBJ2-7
CASSPPPDWYEQYF
TGTGCCAGCAGCCCCCCCCCGGACTGGTACGAGCAGTACTTC
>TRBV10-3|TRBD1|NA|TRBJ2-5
CASSPRQGQETQYF
TGTGCCTCCAGCCCAAGACAGGGACAAGAGACCCAGTACTTC
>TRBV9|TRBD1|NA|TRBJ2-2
CATGQGANTGELFF
TGTGCCACCGGACAGGGGGCAAACACCGGGGAGCTGTTTTTT
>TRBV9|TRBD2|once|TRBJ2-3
CASSVQAGGFTDTQYF
TGTGCCAGCAGCGTCCAAGCGGGGGGATTCACAGATACGCAGTATTTT
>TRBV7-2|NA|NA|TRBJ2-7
CASSQTHAINPFVQYF
TGTGCCAGCAGCCAAACCCACGCGATTAACCCCTTTGTGCAGTACTTC
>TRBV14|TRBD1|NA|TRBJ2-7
CASSRGQSYEQYF
TGTGCCAGCAGCCGGGGACAGTCCTACGAGCAGTACTTC
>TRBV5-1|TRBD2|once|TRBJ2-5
CASSLNSGGPQETQYF
TGCGCCAGCAGCTTGAATAGCGGGGGGCCCCAAGAGACCCAGTACTTC
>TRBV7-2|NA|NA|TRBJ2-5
CASSLDRLQYQETQYF
TGTGCCAGCAGCTTAGACAGACTACAGTACCAAGAGACCCAGTACTTC
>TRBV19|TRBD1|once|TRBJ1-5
CASSTDRADQPQHF
TGTGCCAGTAGTACTGACAGGGCCGATCAGCCCCAGCATTTT
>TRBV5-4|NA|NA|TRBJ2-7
CASSSRTGDYEQYF
TGTGCCAGCAGTTCTAGGACGGGGGACTACGAGCAGTACTTC
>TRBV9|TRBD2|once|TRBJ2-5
CASSVATGTSGSQETQYF
TGTGCCAGCAGCGTAGCTACGGGGACTAGCGGGAGCCAAGAGACCCAGTACTTC
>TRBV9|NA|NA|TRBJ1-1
CASSVGPPHGTEAFF
TGTGCCAGCAGCGTAGGCCCCCCCCACGGGACTGAAGCTTTCTTT
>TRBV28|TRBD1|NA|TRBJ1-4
CASSLGWDRGKLSTNEKLFF
TGTGCCAGCAGTTTAGGGTGGGACAGGGGCAAATTGTCCACTAATGAAAAACTGTTTTTT
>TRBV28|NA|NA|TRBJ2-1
CASSTSGGPYNEQFF
TGTGCCAGCAGTACGTCCGGGGGCCCTTACAATGAGCAGTTCTTC
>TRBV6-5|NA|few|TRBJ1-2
CASSYETAGGGYTF
TGTGCCAGCAGTTACGAGACAGCGGGAGGTGGCTACACCTTC
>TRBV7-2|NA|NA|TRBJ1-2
CASSPMTFAYGYTF
TGTGCCAGCAGCCCTATGACGTTTGCCTATGGCTACACCTTC
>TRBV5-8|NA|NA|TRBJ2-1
CASSLGDWGDPGLANNEQFF
TGTGCCAGCAGCTTGGGAGATTGGGGTGACCCGGGACTGGCGAACAATGAGCAGTTCTTC
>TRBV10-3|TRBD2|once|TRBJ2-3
CAISEGTSGLRTDTQYF
TGTGCCATCAGTGAGGGGACTAGCGGGCTACGCACAGATACGCAGTATTTT
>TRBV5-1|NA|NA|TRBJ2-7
CASSLDSTSSYEQYF
TGCGCCAGCAGCTTGGACAGCACGAGCTCCTACGAGCAGTACTTC
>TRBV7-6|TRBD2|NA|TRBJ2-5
CASSPGLAETQYF
TGTGCCAGCAGCCCGGGACTAGCGGAGACCCAGTACTTC
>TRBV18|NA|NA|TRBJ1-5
CASSPQGDSNQPQHF
TGTGCCAGCTCACCACAGGGGGACAGCAATCAGCCCCAGCATTTT
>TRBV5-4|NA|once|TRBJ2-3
CASSLVSGTSTDTQYF
TGTGCCAGCAGCTTGGTCAGCGGAACTAGCACAGATACGCAGTATTTT
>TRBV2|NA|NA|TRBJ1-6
CASSRYQSYNSPLHF
TGTGCCAGCAGTAGATATCAGTCCTATAATTCACCCCTCCACTTT
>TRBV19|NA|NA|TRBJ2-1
CASTPNPRGSSYNEQFF
TGTGCCAGTACCCCAAATCCGCGGGGAAGCTCCTACAATGAGCAGTTCTTC
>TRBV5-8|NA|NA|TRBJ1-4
CASSPTEGVSNEKLFF
TGTGCCAGCAGTCCAACCGAGGGGGTCTCCAATGAAAAACTGTTTTTT
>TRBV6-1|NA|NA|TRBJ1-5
CASSGESNQPQHF
TGTGCCAGCAGTGGGGAGAGCAATCAGCCCCAGCATTTT
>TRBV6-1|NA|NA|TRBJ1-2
CASSEVRYGYTF
TGTGCCAGCAGTGAAGTAAGATATGGCTACACCTTC
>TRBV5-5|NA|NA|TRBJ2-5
CASSLRETQYF
TGTGCCAGCAGCTTGCGTGAGACCCAGTACTTC
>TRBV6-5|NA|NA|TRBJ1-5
CASSYGRGSNQPQHF
TGTGCCAGCAGTTACGGCAGGGGTAGCAATCAGCCCCAGCATTTT
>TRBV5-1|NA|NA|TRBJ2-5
CASRAPSQETQYF
TGCGCCAGCAGGGCCCCGTCGCAAGAGACCCAGTACTTC
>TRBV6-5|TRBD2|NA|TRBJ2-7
CASSYIGLVTDEQYF
TGTGCCAGCAGTTACATTGGACTAGTTACCGACGAGCAGTACTTC
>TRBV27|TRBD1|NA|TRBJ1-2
CASSLSSGGYGYTF
TGTGCCAGCAGTTTATCGTCAGGGGGCTATGGCTACACCTTC